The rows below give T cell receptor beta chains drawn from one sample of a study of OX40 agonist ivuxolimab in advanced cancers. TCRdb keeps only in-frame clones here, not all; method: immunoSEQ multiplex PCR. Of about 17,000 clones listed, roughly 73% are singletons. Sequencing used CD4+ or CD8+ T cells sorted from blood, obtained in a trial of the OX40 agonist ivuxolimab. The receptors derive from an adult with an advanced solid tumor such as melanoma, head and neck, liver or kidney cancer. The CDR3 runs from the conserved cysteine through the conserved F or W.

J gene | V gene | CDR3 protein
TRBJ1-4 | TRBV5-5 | CASSLRTTVNEKLFF
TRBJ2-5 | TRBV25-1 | CASTSAEDRLVTMTQYF
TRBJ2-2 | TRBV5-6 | CASSVTSGYTGELFF
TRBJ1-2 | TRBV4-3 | CASSQDRRGGGYTF
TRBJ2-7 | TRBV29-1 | CSVVATGTYEQYF
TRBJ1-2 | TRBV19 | CASSVWTVLEDGYTF
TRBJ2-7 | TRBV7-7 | CASSKTGVNTYEQYF
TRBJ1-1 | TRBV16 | CASSPLRYEAFF
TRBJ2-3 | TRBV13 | CASSTRGTGGTDTQYF
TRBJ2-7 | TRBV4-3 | CASSQDRGGPYEQYF
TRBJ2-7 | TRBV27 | CASSLSQAAEQYF
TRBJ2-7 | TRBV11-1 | CASSRTGGLLRQYF
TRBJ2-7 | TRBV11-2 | CASSPDGSGITYEQYF